Detailed here is one TCR beta chain. As yet, its antigen is unknown. Germline lookup yields CDR1 SGHTA and CDR2 FQGNSA. This CDR3 spans 13 amino acids. The data were obtained in a study of cytomegalovirus exposure and HLA in healthy donors. Study information: As an earlier analysis found, 150 million to 200 million T cells yielded about 120 million unique TCR beta sequences.

The study, taken as a whole, reports: The investigators catalogued 150 to 200 TCR beta chains as cytomegalovirus-associated.

PCR primers comprised 60 Vbeta and 13 Jbeta primers. Repertoires were generated with immunoSEQ multiplex PCR, while TCRdb's copy carries only in-frame clones and drops some. The sample carries roughly 250,000 clones, roughly 81% recorded once. V usage is TRBV7-2 and J usage is TRBJ2-5; D possibly corresponds to TRBD1 (5 bases). TRBJ2-7 explains the end of the DNA better; the J call may be wrong. The sequence came from a woman between 35 and 50 years old in good health and CMV-seropositive. The sample comprised PBMCs. CDR3: CASSRGSPYEQYF. The CDR3 coding sequence is TGTGCCAGCAGCAGGGGCAGCCCCTACGAGCAGTACTTC.